These 30 T cell receptor beta chains were all obtained from the same sample, sequenced in a study of cytomegalovirus exposure and HLA in healthy donors. It was with 60 Vbeta and 13 Jbeta primers that the PCR ran. Sequencing used immunoSEQ multiplex PCR; TCRdb keeps in-frame clones, though not all of them. The table has about 59,000 clones, roughly nine tenths seen once. Sequencing was done on a sample of PBMCs. These receptors were obtained from a young man in good health and CMV-seropositive.

The V gene is TRBV6-1, the J gene TRBJ1-2; 7 positions agree with TRBD1. This CDR3 has 15 residues. Germline loops: CDR1 MNHNS, CDR2 SASEGT. V shed 6 bases and J 3 bases; nucleotides not matched to a gene: 10. The CDR3 sequence: CASRDSGTAYYGYTF. As DNA, the CDR3 is TGTGCCAGCAGAGATTCCGGGACAGCTTACTATGGCTACACCTTC.

The V gene is TRBV7-2, the J gene TRBJ2-1; a weak D match, TRBD2 (6 bases). The CDR3 is 15 residues long. V lost 1 base to trimming and J lost 7 bases, with 14 bases between them. Looked up from germline, CDR1 is SGHTA and CDR2 is FQGNSA. The DNA of the CDR3 is TGTGCCAGCAGCTTAGGGTACGGGAGTTATAATGAGCAGTTCTTC. Its translation is CASSLGYGSYNEQFF.

The chain recombines TRBV9 with TRBJ2-3; 9 positions match TRBD2. CDR1 and CDR2 from the germline V gene are SGDLS and YYNGEE. CDR3 size: 16 residues. V lost 0 bases to trimming and J lost 4 bases; unmatched junction nucleotides: 6. This CDR3 is CASSVAAGGPADTQYF. The CDR3 DNA reads TGTGCCAGCAGCGTAGCGGCGGGAGGGCCCGCAGATACGCAGTATTTT.

The rearrangement joins TRBV4-1 to TRBJ2-7; 9 bases map to TRBD2. The germline V gene encodes CDR1 MGHRA and CDR2 YSYEKL. J was trimmed by 3 bases and V by 2 bases; bases with no gene match: 8. The CDR3 is made up of 16 amino acids. The CDR3 reads CASSQIYSGGNYEQYF. Here the CDR3 DNA reads TGCGCCAGCAGCCAAATTTATAGCGGGGGAAACTACGAGCAGTACTTC.

The rearrangement links TRBV6-1 to TRBJ2-5; perhaps TRBD2 as D (6 bases). Matching the DNA end better, TRBJ2-7 makes the J call doubtful. The CDR3 totals 14 residues. CDR1 is MNHNS and CDR2 is SASEGT in the germline V gene. CDR3 DNA: TGTGCCAGCAGTGAACAGGGACTCACCTACGAGCAGTACTTC. Amino acid sequence: CASSEQGLTYEQYF.

This clone was seen once. The rearrangement uses TRBV4-2 and TRBJ2-3; 8 bases map to TRBD1. Per germline, CDR1 LGHNA and CDR2 YNFKEQ. CDR3 size: 16 residues. The V and J ends lost 3 bases and 4 bases, in that order; junction bases with no gene match: 9. As DNA, the CDR3 is TGTGCCAGCAGCCAGATGCCGACAGGGGCTGCAGATACGCAGTATTTT. This codes for CASSQMPTGAADTQYF.

The J gene is TRBJ1-3, the V gene TRBV10-3; 8 nucleotides match TRBD1. Trimming at V came to 3 bases and at J to 4 bases, leaving 5 bases not matched to a gene. CDR3 length: 15 amino acids. Germline CDR1 and CDR2: ENHRY and SYGVKD. The CDR3 loop is CAISDRTGWGNTIYF. DNA of the CDR3: TGTGCCATCAGTGATCGGACAGGGTGGGGAAACACCATATATTTT.

V usage is TRBV11-3 and J usage is TRBJ2-7; 15 nucleotides line up with TRBD2. The CDR3 loop spans 14 amino acids. Germline V gene data show CDR1 as SGHNT and CDR2 as YENEEA. The J segment lost 7 bases and the V segment lost 4 bases, leaving 2 bases of the junction unmatched. CDR3 loop: CASSSGTSGGEQYF. As DNA, the CDR3 is TGTGCCAGCAGCTCCGGGACTAGCGGGGGGGAGCAGTACTTC. Based on the CDR3 plus reference TRBV11-3 and TRBJ2-7, the full variable domain is EAGVVQSPRYKIIEKKQPVAFWCNPISGHNTLYWYLQNLGQGPELLIRYENEEAVDDSQLPKDRFSAERLKGVDSTLKIQPAELGDSAVYLCASSSGTSGGEQYFGPGTRLTVT.

The chain links TRBV5-8 to TRBJ2-7; 9 nucleotides align to TRBD2. The trim removed 2 bases at V and 6 bases at J, leaving 6 bases unmatched. The CDR3 consists of 14 residues. Germline V CDR1 and CDR2: SGHTS, YDEGEE. The CDR3 sequence: CASSFLAGVAEQYF. CDR3 sequence (DNA): TGTGCCAGCAGCTTTTTAGCGGGAGTAGCCGAGCAGTACTTC.

This clone was counted only a few times. V is TRBV28 and J is TRBJ2-7; maybe TRBD1 (6 bases). V was cut by 2 bases and J by 6 bases, with 8 bases left in between. Germline lookup yields CDR1 MDHEN and CDR2 SYDVKM. This CDR3 has 12 amino acids. The CDR3 DNA reads as TGTGCCAGCAGTTTAGGGGGCGGCGAGCAGTACTTC. This gives the protein CASSLGGGEQYF.

The rearrangement links TRBV27 to TRBJ2-5, with D possibly being TRBD2 (5 bases). The DNA matches TRBJ2-7 better at its end, which makes the J call doubtful. Germline CDR1 reads MNHEY; CDR2 reads SMNVEV (reference sequence). The CDR3 covers 12 residues. CDR3 nucleotides: TGTGCCAGTCGAGACTATAACTACGAGCAGTACTTC. As protein: CASRDYNYEQYF.

The CDR3 protein is CASSRGGNTEAFF. CDR3 in DNA: TGTGCCAGCAGCCGGGGGGGTAACACTGAAGCTTTCTTT. The V call is TRBV7-3, the J call TRBJ1-1, with D perhaps TRBD1 (5 bases). The CDR3 spans 13 residues. Per germline, CDR1 SGHTA and CDR2 FQGTGA. Trimming cost V 5 bases and J 2 bases, with 9 bases left between them.

The chain is built from TRBV10-3 and TRBJ2-3, with TRBD2 matching over 10 bases. Trimming cost V 3 bases and J 2 bases; bases outside gene matches: 5. Germline V gives CDR1 ENHRY, CDR2 SYGVKD. The CDR3 has 16 amino acids. The CDR3 loop is CAISEGTSAYTDTQYF. CDR3 nucleotide sequence: TGTGCCATCAGTGAAGGGACTAGCGCCTACACAGATACGCAGTATTTT.

This clone has more than one count but fewer than ten. This sequence joins TRBV25-1 and TRBJ1-4; no definite D call. The V gene lost 3 bases and the J gene lost 8 bases, with 10 bases spanning the gap. The CDR3 has 13 amino acids. Per germline, CDR1 MGHDK and CDR2 SYGVNS. DNA of the CDR3: TGTGCCAGCAGTGAGGGTCAGAGGGAAAAACTGTTTTTT. Its protein product is CASSEGQREKLFF.

This chain uses TRBV19 with TRBJ2-6, with 7 bases aligning to TRBD1. The CDR3 extends over 20 amino acids. The V gene end was trimmed by 0 bases and the J gene end by 6 bases; junction bases not matched to a gene: 17. The V gene's germline CDR1 is LNHDA and CDR2 SQIVND (reference sequence). The chain's CDR3 is CASSIDRKTGNLPMANVLTF. The CDR3 coding sequence is TGTGCCAGTAGTATAGATCGGAAGACAGGGAACCTTCCTATGGCCAACGTCCTGACTTTC.

In DNA, the CDR3 is TGCAGCGCCCAGGGGTTTCAGGTGACTGAAGCTTTCTTT. Translation gives CSAQGFQVTEAFF. The chain recombines TRBV29-1 with TRBJ1-1; D is possibly TRBD1 (6 bases). Deletions cut 7 bases from V and 5 bases from J, with 17 bases between. The CDR3 sequence is 13 residues long. From germline, CDR1 is SQVTM and CDR2 ANQGSEA.

The DNA of the CDR3 is TGTGCCAGCTCCCCGGGGCCGGGGGTTAATCAGCCCCAGCATTTT. This codes for CASSPGPGVNQPQHF. The chain carries TRBV18 and TRBJ1-5, with a tentative D call TRBD1 (5 bases). V lost 6 bases, J lost 4 bases, and 16 bases lay in between. The germline V gene encodes CDR1 KGHSH and CDR2 LQKENI. The CDR3 has 15 residues.

This chain uses TRBV28 with TRBJ1-5; 11 bases are shared with TRBD1. Unmatched junction bases numbered 5, after V lost 5 bases and J lost 11 bases. Germline lookup yields CDR1 MDHEN and CDR2 SYDVKM. The CDR3 is 13 residues long. CDR3 protein: CASSPDRGLTQHF. CDR3 nucleotides: TGTGCCAGCAGTCCGGACAGGGGGCTCACCCAGCATTTT.

This sequence joins TRBV29-1 and TRBJ2-7, with TRBD2 identical over 8 bases. The junction had 9 bases not matched to a gene; V was cut back by 2 bases and J by 6 bases. The CDR3 length is 14 residues. Germline V gene lookup returns CDR1 SQVTM and CDR2 ANQGSEA. The CDR3 nucleotides read TGCAGCGTTGAACGGGGGGGCTCTACGCGCGAGCAGTACTTC. This translates into CSVERGGSTREQYF.

This chain joins TRBV4-1 and TRBJ2-3; D is unresolved. The CDR3 runs 13 residues. Germline CDR1 and CDR2: MGHRA and YSYEKL. V lost 0 bases to trimming and J lost 4 bases, with 5 bases between them. The CDR3 nucleotides are TGCGCCAGCAGCCAAGAATTCTCAGATACGCAGTATTTT. Amino acid sequence: CASSQEFSDTQYF.

The genes are TRBV11-2 and TRBJ2-1; D remains unclear. CDR1 is SGHAT, CDR2 FQNNGV, per germline. This CDR3 spans 13 amino acids. V lost 1 base to trimming and J lost 3 bases, with 4 bases between them. CDR3: CASSLGYYNEQFF. In nucleotides, the CDR3 is TGTGCCAGCAGCTTAGGCTACTACAATGAGCAGTTCTTC.

The table lists this clone with a count of one. V is TRBV7-3 and J is TRBJ2-7; D is perhaps TRBD2 (6 bases). This CDR3 has 15 residues. Germline CDR1 SGHTA, CDR2 FQGTGA. V gave up 5 bases and J gave up 0 bases, with 14 bases separating them. The CDR3 sequence is CASSPGVLSSYEQYF. The CDR3 DNA reads as TGTGCCAGCAGCCCGGGGGTTCTAAGCTCCTACGAGCAGTACTTC. Based on the CDR3 plus reference TRBV7-3 and TRBJ2-7, the full variable domain is GAGVSQTPSNKVTEKGKYVELRCDPISGHTALYWYRQSLGQGPEFLIYFQGTGAADDSGLPNDRFFAVRPEGSVSTLKIQRTERGDSAVYLCASSPGVLSSYEQYFGPGTRLTVT.

The chain employs TRBV7-2 and TRBJ1-1; 8 nucleotides line up with TRBD1. This CDR3 comprises 12 residues. In germline, CDR1 is SGHTA, CDR2 FQGNSA. After removal of 3 bases from V and 10 bases from J, the junction contained 4 bases not matched to a gene. This CDR3 reads CASSFQGARAFF. CDR3 nucleotides: TGTGCCAGCAGCTTTCAGGGGGCTCGAGCTTTCTTT.

The chain employs TRBV7-3 and TRBJ2-7; D is unclear. The CDR3 runs to 13 residues. V was pared by 5 bases and J by 2 bases, with 10 bases between. Looked up from germline, CDR1 is SGHTA and CDR2 is FQGTGA. The CDR3 sequence is CASSPSPTYEQYF. In DNA, the CDR3 is TGTGCCAGCAGCCCCTCTCCTACCTACGAGCAGTACTTC.

The J gene is TRBJ2-1, the V gene TRBV5-4; perhaps TRBD2 as D (5 bases). The germline V and J ends were trimmed by 2 bases and 5 bases, with 5 bases remaining between them. Germline V gene data show CDR1 as SGHNT and CDR2 as YYREEE (reference sequence). This CDR3 has 12 amino acids. CDR3: CASSFGNNEQFF. Here the CDR3 DNA reads TGTGCCAGCAGCTTCGGGAACAATGAGCAGTTCTTC. The entire variable domain, with the rest obtained from reference TRBV5-4 and TRBJ2-1, is as follows: ETGVTQSPTHLIKTRGQQVTLRCSSQSGHNTVSWYQQALGQGPQFIFQYYREEENGRGNFPPRFSGLQFPNYSSELNVNALELDDSALYLCASSFGNNEQFFGPGTRLTVL.

This clone was recorded only once. The J gene is TRBJ1-2, the V gene TRBV27, with 7 bases matching TRBD1. Germline-derived CDR1 and CDR2 are MNHEY and SMNVEV (reference sequence). The CDR3 loop spans 15 amino acids. The V segment lost 5 bases and the J segment 0 bases; nucleotides outside the gene matches: 6. CDR3 DNA sequence: TGTGCCAGCAGTCGACGACAGGGACCTAACTATGGCTACACCTTC. It encodes CASSRRQGPNYGYTF.

The rearrangement joins TRBV5-1 to TRBJ2-5; TRBD1 is a possible D gene (5 bases). There are 17 residues in the CDR3. The V end lost 2 bases, the J end lost 1 base, and 18 bases lay between the germline ends. The V gene's germline CDR1 is SGHRS and CDR2 YFSETQ. In DNA, the CDR3 is TGCGCCAGCAGCTTACCACGACAGCGCTCCTCCCAAGAGACCCAGTACTTC. The encoded protein is CASSLPRQRSSQETQYF.

The chain employs TRBV28 and TRBJ1-2, with unresolved D. The V and J ends lost 6 bases and 6 bases respectively, with 14 bases between them. Germline CDR1 reads MDHEN; CDR2 reads SYDVKM. This CDR3 contains 13 residues. CDR3 sequence (DNA): TGTGCCAGCAGATCCTCGGGAGAGGATGGCTACACCTTC. Its protein product is CASRSSGEDGYTF.

This chain uses TRBV9 with TRBJ1-2, with a weak D call TRBD1 (5 bases). The CDR3 consists of 14 residues. The germline V and J ends were trimmed by 0 bases and 7 bases, with 13 bases remaining between them. Per the germline V gene, CDR1 is SGDLS and CDR2 is YYNGEE. The CDR3 loop is CASSVAGGAGGYTF. CDR3 in DNA: TGTGCCAGCAGCGTAGCTGGAGGGGCGGGTGGCTACACCTTC.

This chain links TRBV27 with TRBJ2-1; 9 bases are shared with TRBD2. V lost 6 bases and J lost 2; bases outside the gene matches: 11. Germline loops: CDR1 MNHEY, CDR2 SMNVEV (reference sequence). The CDR3 is 17 amino acids. The CDR3 sequence: CASRPIGGRATYNEQFF. The CDR3 nucleotides read TGTGCCAGCAGGCCAATCGGCGGGAGGGCCACCTACAATGAGCAGTTCTTC.